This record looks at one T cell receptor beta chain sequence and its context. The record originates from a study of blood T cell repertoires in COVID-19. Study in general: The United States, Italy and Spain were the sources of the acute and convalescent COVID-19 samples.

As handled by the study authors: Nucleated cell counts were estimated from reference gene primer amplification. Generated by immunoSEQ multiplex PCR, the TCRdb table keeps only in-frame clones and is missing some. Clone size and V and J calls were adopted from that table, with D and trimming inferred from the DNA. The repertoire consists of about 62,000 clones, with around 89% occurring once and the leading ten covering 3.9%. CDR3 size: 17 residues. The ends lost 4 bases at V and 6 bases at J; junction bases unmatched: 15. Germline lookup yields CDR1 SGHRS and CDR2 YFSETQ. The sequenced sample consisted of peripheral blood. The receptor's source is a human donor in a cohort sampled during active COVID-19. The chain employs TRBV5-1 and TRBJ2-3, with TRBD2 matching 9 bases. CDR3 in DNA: TGCGCCAGCAGCCAAGTTCAAATAGCGGGAGTCGAGGATACGCAGTATTTT. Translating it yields CASSQVQIAGVEDTQYF.